These T cell receptor beta chains were read from a single sample in a study of T cell responses to AZD1222 COVID-19 vaccine. Data came from immunoSEQ multiplex PCR; TCRdb stores just in-frame clones and leaves some out. This sample carries about 140,000 clones, approximately 90% of them seen once, and the ten largest clones take 5.5% to 6.5%. The starting material was peripheral blood, obtained on day 0 of AZD1222 vaccination. These receptors originate from an adult in good health. Each CDR3 is given with its conserved first and last residue. The D gene is left open where the match is weak. A clone size is listed for some rows: how often the clone was seen (once, few, many), or a class if it is expanded.

d_gene: TRBD1
j_gene: TRBJ2-6
v_gene: TRBV28
abundance: -
CDR3nt: TGTGCCAGCAGTCAGGGGGACAGGGGGTCTGGGGCCAACGTCCTGACTTTC
CDR3aa: CASSQGDRGSGANVLTF

d_gene: -
j_gene: TRBJ1-5
v_gene: TRBV28
abundance: -
CDR3nt: TGTGCCAGCAGACAACCGGGCAGAAGCAACAATCAGCCCCAGCATTTT
CDR3aa: CASRQPGRSNNQPQHF

d_gene: -
j_gene: TRBJ2-4
v_gene: TRBV28
abundance: -
CDR3nt: TGTGCCAGCGATCCGGGACACAGAAACATTCAGTACTTC
CDR3aa: CASDPGHRNIQYF

d_gene: -
j_gene: TRBJ2-7
v_gene: TRBV19
abundance: -
CDR3nt: TGTGCCAGTAGCCTCGGACGAGGCGAGCAGTACTTC
CDR3aa: CASSLGRGEQYF

d_gene: -
j_gene: TRBJ1-2
v_gene: TRBV5-6
abundance: -
CDR3nt: TGTGCCAGCAGCTTGGTAGTACTTAACTATGGCTACACCTTC
CDR3aa: CASSLVVLNYGYTF

d_gene: TRBD1
j_gene: TRBJ2-7
v_gene: TRBV6-5
abundance: -
CDR3nt: TGTGCCAGCAGTAGACAGGGAGCTAACTACGAGCAGTACTTC
CDR3aa: CASSRQGANYEQYF

d_gene: -
j_gene: TRBJ1-6
v_gene: TRBV2
abundance: -
CDR3nt: TGTGCCAGCAGTGAAGCGCTATCTTCACCCCTCCACTTT
CDR3aa: CASSEALSSPLHF

d_gene: TRBD2
j_gene: TRBJ2-1
v_gene: TRBV19
abundance: -
CDR3nt: TGTGCCAGTAGTTTCGGTTCCGGTAGCGGGATGGTAGAGCAGTTCTTC
CDR3aa: CASSFGSGSGMVEQFF

d_gene: -
j_gene: TRBJ1-2
v_gene: TRBV5-4
abundance: -
CDR3nt: TGTGCCAGCAAACCGGGGGGAGTGCAGGGTGATGGCTACACCTTC
CDR3aa: CASKPGGVQGDGYTF

d_gene: -
j_gene: TRBJ1-1
v_gene: TRBV30
abundance: -
CDR3nt: TGTGCCTGGAGCCGAGGATCGAACACTGAAGCTTTCTTT
CDR3aa: CAWSRGSNTEAFF

d_gene: -
j_gene: TRBJ1-6
v_gene: TRBV14
abundance: -
CDR3nt: TGTGCCAGCAGCCAACTCCGGGGGGCATCGGGGAATTCACCCCTCCACTTT
CDR3aa: CASSQLRGASGNSPLHF

d_gene: -
j_gene: TRBJ2-5
v_gene: TRBV11-1
abundance: -
CDR3nt: TGTGCCAGCAGCTTTGATCGAGGGAGAGAGACCCAGTACTTC
CDR3aa: CASSFDRGRETQYF

d_gene: TRBD2
j_gene: TRBJ2-7
v_gene: TRBV6-2/TRBV6-3
abundance: -
CDR3nt: TGTGCCAGCAGTTACCTCGGGGGTAGCGGGAGAGCCGACGAGCAGTACTTC
CDR3aa: CASSYLGGSGRADEQYF

d_gene: -
j_gene: TRBJ2-7
v_gene: TRBV5-8
abundance: -
CDR3nt: TGTGCCAGCAGCTCGGGACCCTACGGGATCTACGAGCAGTACTTC
CDR3aa: CASSSGPYGIYEQYF

d_gene: TRBD2
j_gene: TRBJ2-5
v_gene: TRBV4-3
abundance: once
CDR3nt: TGCGCCAGCAGCCAAACGCTAGCGGGATATCAAGAGACCCAGTACTTC
CDR3aa: CASSQTLAGYQETQYF

d_gene: -
j_gene: TRBJ2-7
v_gene: TRBV2
abundance: -
CDR3nt: TGTGCCAGCAGTGAAACAGGGCTCTCCTACGAGCAGTACTTC
CDR3aa: CASSETGLSYEQYF

d_gene: TRBD1
j_gene: TRBJ2-2
v_gene: TRBV11-1
abundance: -
CDR3nt: TGTGCCAGCAGCTTCGGACAGGGGTCAAACACCGGGGAGCTGTTTTTT
CDR3aa: CASSFGQGSNTGELFF

d_gene: -
j_gene: TRBJ1-5
v_gene: TRBV27
abundance: -
CDR3nt: TGTGCCAGCAGATCTCACGGGGGGCAAGGGCAGCCCCAGCATTTT
CDR3aa: CASRSHGGQGQPQHF

d_gene: -
j_gene: TRBJ1-6
v_gene: TRBV6-5
abundance: -
CDR3nt: TGTGCCAGCTCACGGTCCCGGGACGGAATTTCACCCCTCCACTTT
CDR3aa: CASSRSRDGISPLHF

d_gene: -
j_gene: TRBJ2-3
v_gene: TRBV6-5
abundance: -
CDR3nt: TGTGCCAGCAGTCCTCTACGCACAGATACGCAGTATTTT
CDR3aa: CASSPLRTDTQYF

d_gene: -
j_gene: TRBJ2-3
v_gene: TRBV7-9
abundance: -
CDR3nt: TGTGCCAGCACCACCACAGATACGCAGTATTTT
CDR3aa: CASTTTDTQYF

d_gene: -
j_gene: TRBJ1-2
v_gene: TRBV19
abundance: -
CDR3nt: TGTGCCAGTAGATCGGCCCCCCCTGACAGTGCTAACTATGGCTACACCTTC
CDR3aa: CASRSAPPDSANYGYTF

d_gene: TRBD1
j_gene: TRBJ1-1
v_gene: TRBV27
abundance: -
CDR3nt: TGTGCCAGCAGCTCGGGACAGGGGCGCACTGAAGCTTTCTTT
CDR3aa: CASSSGQGRTEAFF

d_gene: -
j_gene: TRBJ1-1
v_gene: TRBV19
abundance: -
CDR3nt: TGTGCCAGTAGTATGAATGGCGGGAGCGGTGAAGCTTTCTTT
CDR3aa: CASSMNGGSGEAFF

d_gene: TRBD1
j_gene: TRBJ2-7
v_gene: TRBV11-3
abundance: -
CDR3nt: TGTGCCAGCACCCTTGTGACAGGGGGCTACGAGCAGTACTTC
CDR3aa: CASTLVTGGYEQYF

d_gene: -
j_gene: TRBJ1-1
v_gene: TRBV5-8
abundance: few
CDR3nt: TGTGCCAGCAGCCGCAGCCCGAACACTGAAGCTTTCTTT
CDR3aa: CASSRSPNTEAFF

d_gene: -
j_gene: TRBJ2-1
v_gene: TRBV11-1
abundance: -
CDR3nt: TGTGCCAGCAGCTTGCGCAATGAGCAGTTCTTC
CDR3aa: CASSLRNEQFF

d_gene: TRBD1
j_gene: TRBJ2-3
v_gene: TRBV4-3
abundance: -
CDR3nt: TGCGCCAGCAGCCAAGATTGGGGACAGGGGGCAGATACGCAGTATTTT
CDR3aa: CASSQDWGQGADTQYF

d_gene: -
j_gene: TRBJ2-5
v_gene: TRBV6-5
abundance: -
CDR3nt: TGTGCCAGCAGTTACTCCCCGGGATCCCAGACCCAGTACTTC
CDR3aa: CASSYSPGSQTQYF

d_gene: TRBD1
j_gene: TRBJ2-1
v_gene: TRBV9
abundance: -
CDR3nt: TGTGCCAGCAGCCCCGGAGACAGGGTGTTGTACAATGAGCAGTTCTTC
CDR3aa: CASSPGDRVLYNEQFF

d_gene: -
j_gene: TRBJ1-5
v_gene: TRBV27
abundance: -
CDR3nt: TGTGCCAGCAGTTTTATCAATCAGCCCCAGCATTTT
CDR3aa: CASSFINQPQHF

d_gene: -
j_gene: TRBJ2-3
v_gene: TRBV18
abundance: -
CDR3nt: TGTGCCAGCTCTCCGGGGCCCGATACGCAGTATTTT
CDR3aa: CASSPGPDTQYF

d_gene: -
j_gene: TRBJ1-1
v_gene: TRBV27
abundance: -
CDR3nt: TGTGCCAGCAGTTCCCGGGGGCAGGGGTCCCCTGAAGCTTTCTTT
CDR3aa: CASSSRGQGSPEAFF

d_gene: TRBD2
j_gene: TRBJ2-1
v_gene: TRBV6-4
abundance: once
CDR3nt: TGTGCCAGCAGTGAAGCTAGCGGCAATGAGCAGTTCTTC
CDR3aa: CASSEASGNEQFF

d_gene: -
j_gene: TRBJ1-2
v_gene: TRBV7-2
abundance: -
CDR3nt: TGTGCCAGCAGACAAACCACTAACTATGGCTACACCTTC
CDR3aa: CASRQTTNYGYTF

d_gene: -
j_gene: TRBJ1-1
v_gene: TRBV6-5
abundance: -
CDR3nt: TGTGCCAGCCACCGGAGGGAAAGGGGGTTTGTAGCTTTCTTT
CDR3aa: CASHRRERGFVAFF

d_gene: -
j_gene: TRBJ1-1
v_gene: TRBV10-3
abundance: few
CDR3nt: TGTGCCATCAGTGCTCAGGGAGGTAACATTGAAGCTTTCTTT
CDR3aa: CAISAQGGNIEAFF

d_gene: -
j_gene: TRBJ1-2
v_gene: TRBV30
abundance: few
CDR3nt: TGTGCCTGGAGTGAAGACTATGGCTACACCTTC
CDR3aa: CAWSEDYGYTF

d_gene: TRBD2
j_gene: TRBJ2-1
v_gene: TRBV28
abundance: -
CDR3nt: TGTGCCAGCAGTGGGACTAGCGGGAGCGTCAACAATGAGCAGTTCTTC
CDR3aa: CASSGTSGSVNNEQFF

d_gene: TRBD2
j_gene: TRBJ2-5
v_gene: TRBV27
abundance: -
CDR3nt: TGTGCCAGCAGGACTAGCGGGAGGCGGAAGACCCAGTACTTC
CDR3aa: CASRTSGRRKTQYF

d_gene: TRBD1
j_gene: TRBJ1-2
v_gene: TRBV19
abundance: -
CDR3nt: TGTGCCAGTAGTCCCCGGGACAGGTATTTGGTGAATGGCTACACCTTC
CDR3aa: CASSPRDRYLVNGYTF

d_gene: TRBD2
j_gene: TRBJ2-1
v_gene: TRBV4-3
abundance: -
CDR3nt: TGCGCCAGCAGCCCTGGACTAGCGGACTACAATGAGCAGTTCTTC
CDR3aa: CASSPGLADYNEQFF

d_gene: -
j_gene: TRBJ2-4
v_gene: TRBV5-4
abundance: -
CDR3nt: TGTGCCAGCAGCCCCGACCCAGGACGAATAGCCAAAAACATTCAGTACTTC
CDR3aa: CASSPDPGRIAKNIQYF

d_gene: -
j_gene: TRBJ1-5
v_gene: TRBV19
abundance: -
CDR3nt: TGTGCCAGTAGTATAGGGATATATCGGGGACCCTCTAATCAGCCCCAGCATTTT
CDR3aa: CASSIGIYRGPSNQPQHF